This T cell receptor (beta chain) was recovered during a study of brain T cells in children with intractable seizures. Turning to this clone: What it binds is unknown.

V gave up 4 bases and J gave up 0 bases; unmatched junction bases: 3. This CDR3 is 15 amino acids long. In germline, CDR1 is MRHNA, CDR2 SNTAGT. TCRdb keeps only in-frame clones here, not all; method: immunoSEQ multiplex PCR. This table has about 76,000 clones, more than 85% appearing once. Study-wide results and caveats: Patients' HCMV serostatus was unknown; virus specificity rests on CDR3 similarity alone.

Sample: peripheral blood, taken at surgery. This receptor was taken from a boy under two years old with tuberous sclerosis and intractable seizures. V gene TRBV6-4 combines with J gene TRBJ2-1, with 7 bases aligning to TRBD1. This CDR3 is CASSAAGGSYNEQFF. DNA for the CDR3: TGTGCCAGCAGTGCGGCAGGGGGCTCCTACAATGAGCAGTTCTTC.